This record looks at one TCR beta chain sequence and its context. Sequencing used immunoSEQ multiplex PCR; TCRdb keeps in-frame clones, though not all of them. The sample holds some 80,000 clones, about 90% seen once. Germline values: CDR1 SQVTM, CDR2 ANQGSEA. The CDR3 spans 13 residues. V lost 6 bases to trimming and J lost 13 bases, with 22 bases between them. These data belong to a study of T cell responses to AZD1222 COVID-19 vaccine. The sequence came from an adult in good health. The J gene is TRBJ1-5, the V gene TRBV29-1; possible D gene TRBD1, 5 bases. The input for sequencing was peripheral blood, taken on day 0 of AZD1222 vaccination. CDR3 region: CSVRFGTGSGQHF. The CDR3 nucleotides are TGCAGCGTCCGTTTCGGGACCGGGAGTGGACAGCATTTT.